The clone carrying this T cell receptor (beta chain) has more than one count but fewer than ten. A multiplex PCR was run with 60 Vbeta primers and 13 Jbeta primers. The table came from immunoSEQ multiplex PCR; TCRdb's copy has only in-frame clones and leaves some out. The sample carries roughly 150,000 clones, 65% to 85% recorded once. This sample was taken from a study of cytomegalovirus exposure and HLA in healthy donors. Trimming removed 2 bases from V and 2 bases from J, with 13 bases in between. The CDR3 totals 15 residues. Germline-derived CDR1 and CDR2 are LGHNA and YSLEER. The TCR sequence derives from a male donor in good health and CMV-seronegative. Sample: PBMCs. V gene TRBV4-3 combines with J gene TRBJ2-7; weak D call: TRBD1 (6 bases). The CDR3 loop reads CASSQTTGTTYEQYF. The CDR3, as DNA: TGCGCCAGCAGCCAAACAACCGGGACAACCTACGAGCAGTACTTC.